The 8 T cell receptor beta chains below come from one sample, sequenced in a study of blood T cell repertoires in COVID-19. Repertoires were generated with immunoSEQ multiplex PCR, while TCRdb's copy carries only in-frame clones and drops some. Of about 670,000 clones in the sample, around 89% are singletons; the top ten hold about 0.26%. The sequenced sample was peripheral blood. These receptors were obtained from a woman younger than 30 with acute or convalescent COVID-19.

The chain is built from TRBV5-1 and TRBJ2-5; 8 bases map to TRBD2. Germline V CDR1 and CDR2: SGHRS, YFSETQ. J gave up 2 bases and V 7 bases, and 13 bases lay outside the gene matches. The CDR3 is 16 residues long. DNA for the CDR3: TGCGCCAGCTCCGTAGGGGTTAGCGGGGTTCAAGAGACCCAGTACTTC. Protein sequence: CASSVGVSGVQETQYF.

The V gene is TRBV21-1, the J gene TRBJ2-1; the tabulated D call, TRBD2, remains unverified against the DNA. TRBV21-1 is an annotated pseudogene. This CDR3 spans 19 amino acids. CDR3 DNA sequence: TGTGCCAGCAGCAATTCCACCTGGGAATTTCTAGCCCACCACAATGAGCAGTTCTTC. Protein: CASSNSTWEFLAHHNEQFF.

V usage is TRBV11-2 and J usage is TRBJ1-2, with a weak D call TRBD1 (6 bases). The CDR3 totals 15 residues. Per the germline V gene, CDR1 is SGHAT and CDR2 is FQNNGV. V lost 5 bases and J 7 bases, leaving 20 bases between the germline ends. The DNA of the CDR3 is TGTGCCAGCAGCCCCGGGGGGCAGGAAAGGAGTGGCTACACCTTC. Protein sequence: CASSPGGQERSGYTF.

The chain is built from TRBV5-4 and TRBJ2-3; 10 nucleotides agree with TRBD2. The CDR3 length is 17 residues. The germline V gene has CDR1 SGHNT and CDR2 YYREEE (reference sequence). Trimming removed 4 bases from V and 4 bases from J; junction bases left unmatched: 12. CDR3 amino acids: CASSKYFSGGPADTQYF. CDR3 coding DNA: TGTGCCAGCAGCAAATATTTTAGCGGGGGGCCGGCAGATACGCAGTATTTT.

The V call is TRBV11-2, the J call TRBJ1-1; no reliable D call. Germline loops: CDR1 SGHAT, CDR2 FQNNGV. V dropped 8 bases and J dropped 1 base, with 8 bases sitting between them. CDR3 size: 12 residues. For the CDR3, the DNA is TGTGCCAGCTTGGAGAGGAACACTGAAGCTTTCTTT. This translates into CASLERNTEAFF.

With respect to this clone: The sample contains more than one DNA sequence encoding this CDR3. The chain combines TRBV19 with TRBJ1-5, with TRBD1 as a possible D gene (6 bases). Germline values: CDR1 LNHDA, CDR2 SQIVND (reference sequence). The CDR3 totals 15 residues. Trimming removed 6 bases from V and 0 bases from J, with 12 bases in between. As DNA, the CDR3 is TGTGCCAGTAGGATACAGGGATATAGCAATCAGCCCCAGCATTTT. Translating it yields CASRIQGYSNQPQHF.

The chain employs TRBV3-1 (or the pseudogene TRBV3-2) and TRBJ2-3, with 10 nucleotides matching TRBD2. The CDR3 extends over 15 amino acids. Germline-derived CDR1 and CDR2 are LGHDT and YNNKEL (reference sequence). Germline trimming cut 2 bases from V and 9 bases from J; bases unmatched to any gene: 8. CDR3 region: CASSQTSGAAGTQYF. Written as DNA, the CDR3 is TGTGCCAGCAGCCAAACTAGCGGGGCGGCCGGGACGCAGTATTTT.

This chain connects TRBV30 to TRBJ1-2; 8 nucleotides match TRBD1. The CDR3 totals 14 residues. In germline, CDR1 is GTSNPN, CDR2 SVGIG (reference sequence). Trimming removed 3 bases from V and 5 bases from J; junction bases left unmatched: 8. The CDR3 protein is CAWRKDRELYGYTF. The CDR3 coding sequence is TGTGCCTGGAGGAAGGACAGGGAGTTATATGGCTACACCTTC.